Below, one T cell receptor beta chain is given with its context. Sequencing used immunoSEQ multiplex PCR; TCRdb keeps in-frame clones, though not all of them. The top ten hold under 3.5% of the sample, which has some 180,000 clones, almost 85% seen once. The data were obtained in a study of blood T cell repertoires in COVID-19. This TCR was recovered from a woman aged 80 or older with COVID-19, enrolled during active disease. Sample: peripheral blood.

The CDR3 is CSVGRTGNTGELFF. In DNA form, the CDR3 reads TGCAGCGTGGGACGGACAGGGAACACCGGGGAGCTGTTTTTT. The chain combines TRBV29-1 with TRBJ2-2; 7 nucleotides align to TRBD1. This CDR3 comprises 14 residues. Per germline, CDR1 SQVTM and CDR2 ANQGSEA. The junction had 5 bases not matched to a gene; V was cut back by 6 bases and J by 1 base.